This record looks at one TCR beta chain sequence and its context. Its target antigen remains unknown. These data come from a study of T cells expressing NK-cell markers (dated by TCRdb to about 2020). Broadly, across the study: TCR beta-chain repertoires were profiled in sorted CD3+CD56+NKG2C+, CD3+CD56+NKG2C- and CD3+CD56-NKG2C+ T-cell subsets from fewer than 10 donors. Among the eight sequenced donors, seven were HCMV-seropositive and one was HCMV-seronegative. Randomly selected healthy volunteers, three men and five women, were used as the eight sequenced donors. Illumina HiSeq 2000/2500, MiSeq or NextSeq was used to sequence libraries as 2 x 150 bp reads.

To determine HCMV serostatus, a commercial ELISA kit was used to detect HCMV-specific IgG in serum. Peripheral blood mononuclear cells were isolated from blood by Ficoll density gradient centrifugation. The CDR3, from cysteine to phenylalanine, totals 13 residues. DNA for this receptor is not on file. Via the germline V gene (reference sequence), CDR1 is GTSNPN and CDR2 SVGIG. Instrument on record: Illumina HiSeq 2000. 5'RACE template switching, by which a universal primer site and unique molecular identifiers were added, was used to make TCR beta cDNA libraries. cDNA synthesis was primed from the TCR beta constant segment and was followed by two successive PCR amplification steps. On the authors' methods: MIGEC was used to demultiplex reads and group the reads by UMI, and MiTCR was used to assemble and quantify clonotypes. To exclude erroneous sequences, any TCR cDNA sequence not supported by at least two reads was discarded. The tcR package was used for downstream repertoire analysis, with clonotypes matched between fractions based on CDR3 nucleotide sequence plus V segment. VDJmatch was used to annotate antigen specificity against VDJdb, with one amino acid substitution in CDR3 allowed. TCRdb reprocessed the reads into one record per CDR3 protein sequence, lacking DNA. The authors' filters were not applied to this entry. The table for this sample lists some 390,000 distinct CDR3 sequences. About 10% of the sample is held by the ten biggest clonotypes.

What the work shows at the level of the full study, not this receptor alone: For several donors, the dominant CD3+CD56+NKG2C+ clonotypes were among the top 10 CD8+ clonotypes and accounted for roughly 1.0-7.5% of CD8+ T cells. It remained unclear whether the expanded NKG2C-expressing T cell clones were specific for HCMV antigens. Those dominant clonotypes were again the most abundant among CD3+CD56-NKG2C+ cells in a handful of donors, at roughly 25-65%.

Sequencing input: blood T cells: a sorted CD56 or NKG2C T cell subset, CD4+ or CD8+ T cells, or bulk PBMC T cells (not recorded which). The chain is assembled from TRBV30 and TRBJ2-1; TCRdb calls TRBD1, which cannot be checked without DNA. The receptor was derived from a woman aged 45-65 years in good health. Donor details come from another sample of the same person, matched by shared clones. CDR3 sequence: CAWNRASYNEQFF.